This note documents a single T cell receptor (beta chain) sequence. Profiled with immunoSEQ multiplex PCR; TCRdb holds only in-frame clones, not every one. In the table there are around 140,000 clones, over 75% of which are singletons. This specimen comes from a study of blood T cell repertoires in COVID-19. The CDR3 is made up of 14 amino acids. Germline lookup yields CDR1 DFQATT and CDR2 SNEGSKA (reference sequence). Trimming removed 3 bases at V and 0 bases at J, with 9 bases between. This rearrangement joins TRBV20-1 to TRBJ1-5, with TRBD1 as a possible D gene (5 bases). Sequencing used peripheral blood. The source of this sequence is a man between 65 and 80 years old with acute or convalescent COVID-19. The CDR3 is CSASPRVSNQPQHF. CDR3 bases: TGCAGTGCTAGTCCCAGGGTTAGCAATCAGCCCCAGCATTTT.